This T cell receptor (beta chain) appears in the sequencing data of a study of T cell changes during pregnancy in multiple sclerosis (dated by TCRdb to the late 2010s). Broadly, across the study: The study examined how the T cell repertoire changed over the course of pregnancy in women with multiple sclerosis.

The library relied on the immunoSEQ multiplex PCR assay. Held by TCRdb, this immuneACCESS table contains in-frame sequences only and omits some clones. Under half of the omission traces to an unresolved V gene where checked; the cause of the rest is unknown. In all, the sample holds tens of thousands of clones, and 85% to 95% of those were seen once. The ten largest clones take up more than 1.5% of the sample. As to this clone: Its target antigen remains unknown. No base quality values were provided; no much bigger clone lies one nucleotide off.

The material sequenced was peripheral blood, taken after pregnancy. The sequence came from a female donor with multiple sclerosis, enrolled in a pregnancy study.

The CDR3 here reads CASSPPTTVYEQYF. The DNA is as follows: TGTGCCAGCAGCCCACCTACGACAGTTTACGAGCAGTACTTC. The chain is made from TRBV7-9 and TRBJ2-7, and possibly TRBD1, on 5 matching bases. The CDR3 goes from the cysteine to the phenylalanine over 14 residues. Only the CDR3 DNA stays, 42 bases, in frame from base 1. The junction carries 15 bases between V and J, which are trimmed by 5 bases and 4 bases respectively. From the germline V gene (reference sequence), CDR1 is SEHNR and CDR2 is FQNEAQ.